This T cell receptor (beta chain) came from a study of PD-1 blockade in classical Hodgkin lymphoma. Documented time point: cycle 4 day 1 (C4D1), after less than 7 weeks of nivolumab. All trial patients relapsed after autologous stem cell transplantation. Measured with immunoSEQ multiplex PCR; TCRdb has only the in-frame clones, and not every one. The sample has tens of thousands of clones; approximately 90% are singletons. Sequences were derived from peripheral blood mononuclear cells (PBMCs), sampled before the fourth cycle of nivolumab. The TCR was taken from a human donor with classical Hodgkin lymphoma.

CDR3: CASSMGGVTGELFF. CDR3 DNA sequence: TGTGCCAGTAGTATGGGAGGGGTCACCGGGGAGCTGTTTTTT. The gene calls are TRBV19 and TRBJ2-2, with TRBD2 identical over 7 bases. Germline CDR1 is LNHDA and CDR2 is SQIVND (reference sequence). V shed 3 bases, J shed 4 bases, and the junction held 2 bases outside the gene matches. This CDR3 region has 14 residues.